The rows below give T cell receptor beta chains drawn from one sample of a study of shared clonotypes between healthy human individuals. The protocol was immunoSEQ multiplex PCR, while the TCRdb copy is restricted to in-frame clones and leaves out a portion. Here the sample spans about 1 million clones, roughly 80% being singletons. Sequenced material: memory CD4+ T cells sorted from blood. The receptor set was obtained from a young man in good health. Each CDR3 is given with its conserved first and last residue. A D gene is named only where the DNA matches it firmly. Only part of the rows carry a size: once, few, many, or a class if the clone is expanded.

D: .
V: TRBV19
J: TRBJ2-3
size: .
CDR3: CASSIAQTTDTQYF
DNA: TGTGCCAGTAGTATAGCTCAAACCACAGATACGCAGTATTTT

D: .
V: TRBV18
J: TRBJ1-2
size: .
CDR3: CASSLSRGGEANYGYTF
DNA: TGTGCCAGCTCACTCTCTCGGGGTGGAGAGGCTAACTATGGCTACACCTTC

D: TRBD1
V: TRBV27
J: TRBJ1-5
size: .
CDR3: CASSLGTANQPQHF
DNA: TGTGCCAGCAGTTTAGGGACAGCAAATCAGCCCCAGCATTTT

D: .
V: TRBV18
J: TRBJ1-2
size: .
CDR3: CASSPRQEANYGYTF
DNA: TGTGCCAGCTCACCTAGACAGGAGGCGAACTATGGCTACACCTTC

D: TRBD1
V: TRBV5-4
J: TRBJ1-2
size: .
CDR3: CASSSQGARGYTF
DNA: TGTGCCAGCAGCTCACAGGGGGCACGTGGCTACACCTTC

D: .
V: TRBV5-5
J: TRBJ1-2
size: few
CDR3: CASSFSTGLYGYTF
DNA: TGTGCCAGCAGCTTCAGTACAGGGCTCTATGGCTACACCTTC

D: .
V: TRBV30
J: TRBJ1-5
size: .
CDR3: CAWSVNSNQPQHF
DNA: TGTGCCTGGAGTGTAAATAGCAATCAGCCCCAGCATTTT

D: TRBD1
V: TRBV6-5
J: TRBJ1-2
size: .
CDR3: CASSSLSGTGSSYTF
DNA: TGTGCCAGCAGTTCCCTGTCCGGGACAGGGTCGAGCTACACCTTC

D: TRBD1
V: TRBV9
J: TRBJ2-7
size: .
CDR3: CASSVAVGQGGDEQYF
DNA: TGTGCCAGCAGCGTAGCTGTGGGACAGGGGGGGGACGAGCAGTACTTC

D: TRBD2
V: TRBV7-2
J: TRBJ2-1
size: .
CDR3: CASSYGGGSYNEQFF
DNA: TGTGCCAGCAGCTATGGGGGAGGGTCCTACAATGAGCAGTTCTTC

D: TRBD1
V: TRBV28
J: TRBJ1-6
size: .
CDR3: CASSSPGQGGSYNSPLHF
DNA: TGTGCCAGCAGTTCTCCGGGACAGGGCGGCTCCTATAATTCACCCCTCCACTTT

D: TRBD2
V: TRBV28
J: TRBJ2-7
size: .
CDR3: CASGSGGFEQYF
DNA: TGTGCCAGCGGATCCGGGGGGTTCGAGCAGTACTTC

D: .
V: TRBV30
J: TRBJ2-7
size: .
CDR3: CAWSVSQNSYEQYF
DNA: TGTGCCTGGAGTGTGAGTCAGAACTCCTACGAGCAGTACTTC

D: .
V: TRBV15
J: TRBJ1-5
size: .
CDR3: CATSRDNRGDQPQHF
DNA: TGTGCCACCAGCAGAGATAATCGCGGCGATCAGCCCCAGCATTTT

D: TRBD1
V: TRBV9
J: TRBJ2-1
size: .
CDR3: CASSVVPDRGRNEQFF
DNA: TGTGCCAGCAGCGTAGTACCCGACAGGGGGCGCAATGAGCAGTTCTTC

D: .
V: TRBV12-5
J: TRBJ2-7
size: .
CDR3: CASGFTGTAYEQYF
DNA: TGTGCTAGTGGTTTTACCGGCACCGCCTACGAGCAGTACTTC

D: .
V: TRBV2
J: TRBJ1-1
size: few
CDR3: CASTVNTEAFF
DNA: TGTGCCAGCACAGTGAACACTGAAGCTTTCTTT

D: TRBD2
V: TRBV6-5
J: TRBJ2-1
size: once
CDR3: CASSSLAGGNNEQFF
DNA: TGTGCCAGCAGTTCTCTAGCGGGAGGAAACAATGAGCAGTTCTTC

D: .
V: TRBV2
J: TRBJ1-1
size: .
CDR3: CASRGDINTEAFF
DNA: TGTGCCAGCCGGGGGGACATTAACACTGAAGCTTTCTTT

D: .
V: TRBV2
J: TRBJ1-4
size: .
CDR3: CASSPPRQFLNEKLFF
DNA: TGTGCCAGCAGCCCCCCCCGACAGTTTCTTAATGAAAAACTGTTTTTT

D: .
V: TRBV14
J: TRBJ2-7
size: .
CDR3: CASSPQGYEQYF
DNA: TGTGCCAGCAGTCCTCAGGGATACGAGCAGTACTTC

D: TRBD2
V: TRBV27
J: TRBJ2-3
size: many
CDR3: CASSQGSGRPREGTQYF
DNA: TGTGCCAGCAGCCAGGGTAGCGGGAGGCCCCGGGAAGGTACGCAGTATTTT

D: TRBD2
V: TRBV5-1
J: TRBJ2-1
size: .
CDR3: CASSLLSLLTSGYNEQFF
DNA: TGCGCCAGCAGCTTACTTTCATTGTTGACTAGCGGTTACAATGAGCAGTTCTTC

D: TRBD1
V: TRBV5-1
J: TRBJ1-5
size: .
CDR3: CASSLGGTESNQPQHF
DNA: TGCGCCAGCAGCTTGGGGGGGACAGAGAGCAATCAGCCCCAGCATTTT

D: .
V: TRBV5-8
J: TRBJ2-5
size: .
CDR3: CASSFIPDSVSPQYF
DNA: TGTGCCAGCAGCTTTATACCCGACAGCGTTTCCCCACAGTACTTC

D: .
V: TRBV29-1
J: TRBJ2-3
size: .
CDR3: CSVRGDSTDTQYF
DNA: TGCAGCGTTCGAGGGGACTCCACAGATACGCAGTATTTT

D: .
V: TRBV5-6
J: TRBJ2-7
size: .
CDR3: CASSLGTTKNHYGQYF
DNA: TGTGCCAGCAGCTTGGGAACCACCAAAAACCACTACGGGCAGTACTTC

D: .
V: TRBV5-8
J: TRBJ1-6
size: .
CDR3: CASSFYVIENSPLHF
DNA: TGTGCCAGCAGCTTTTACGTCATAGAAAATTCACCCCTCCACTTT

D: .
V: TRBV7-2
J: TRBJ1-5
size: .
CDR3: CASSLDFRNQPQHF
DNA: TGTGCCAGCAGCTTAGACTTTCGGAATCAGCCCCAGCATTTT

D: .
V: TRBV28
J: TRBJ2-7
size: .
CDR3: CASSLGGQGRPYEQYF
DNA: TGTGCCAGCAGTCTCGGTGGGCAGGGGAGGCCCTACGAGCAGTACTTC

D: .
V: TRBV19
J: TRBJ2-7
size: few
CDR3: CASSMTATSYEQYF
DNA: TGTGCCAGTAGTATGACGGCGACTTCCTACGAGCAGTACTTC

D: .
V: TRBV14
J: TRBJ2-4
size: once
CDR3: CASSPGGLRERGAKNIQYF
DNA: TGTGCCAGCAGCCCGGGCGGACTTAGGGAAAGAGGAGCCAAAAACATTCAGTACTTC

D: .
V: TRBV18
J: TRBJ2-7
size: few
CDR3: CASSPRVLGSSSYEQYF
DNA: TGTGCCAGCTCACCAAGGGTGCTAGGCTCAAGCTCCTACGAGCAGTACTTC

D: .
V: TRBV12-5
J: TRBJ2-6
size: .
CDR3: CASGLGQAGANVLTF
DNA: TGTGCTAGTGGTTTGGGACAGGCTGGGGCCAACGTCCTGACTTTC

D: TRBD2
V: TRBV9
J: TRBJ2-3
size: .
CDR3: CASSVVGTSGAANTQYF
DNA: TGTGCCAGCAGCGTAGTTGGGACTAGCGGGGCCGCGAATACGCAGTATTTT

D: TRBD1
V: TRBV7-9
J: TRBJ2-1
size: .
CDR3: CASSPQARTGGETNNEQFF
DNA: TGTGCCAGCAGCCCGCAGGCCCGGACAGGGGGCGAAACCAACAATGAGCAGTTCTTC

D: .
V: TRBV6-5
J: TRBJ1-4
size: .
CDR3: CASSYSGLDRNEKLFF
DNA: TGTGCCAGCAGTTACTCCGGATTAGACAGGAACGAAAAACTGTTTTTT

D: TRBD2
V: TRBV9
J: TRBJ2-7
size: few
CDR3: CASSVEQYGTTPYEQYF
DNA: TGTGCCAGCAGCGTAGAACAGTACGGGACTACCCCATACGAGCAGTACTTC

D: .
V: TRBV6-5
J: TRBJ2-7
size: .
CDR3: CAASPVKSYEQYF
DNA: TGTGCCGCATCCCCCGTGAAATCCTACGAGCAGTACTTC